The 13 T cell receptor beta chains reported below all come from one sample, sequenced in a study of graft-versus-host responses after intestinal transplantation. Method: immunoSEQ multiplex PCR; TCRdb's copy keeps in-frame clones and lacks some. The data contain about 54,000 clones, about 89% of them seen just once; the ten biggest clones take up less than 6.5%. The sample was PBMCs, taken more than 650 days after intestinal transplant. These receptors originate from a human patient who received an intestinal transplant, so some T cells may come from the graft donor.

In DNA form, the CDR3 reads TGTGCCAGCAGCAGCGTCCCGGGGCGTCAAGAGACCCAGTACTTC. Amino acids: CASSSVPGRQETQYF. The gene calls are TRBV11-3 and TRBJ2-5, with D possibly being TRBD1 or TRBD2 (5 bases each). The CDR3 spans 15 residues. The germline V gene has CDR1 SGHNT and CDR2 YENEEA. Trimming stripped 5 bases from V and 2 bases from J, with 15 bases between. The full variable domain, with the rest looked up from reference TRBV11-3 and TRBJ2-5, is EAGVVQSPRYKIIEKKQPVAFWCNPISGHNTLYWYLQNLGQGPELLIRYENEEAVDDSQLPKDRFSAERLKGVDSTLKIQPAELGDSAVYLCASSSVPGRQETQYFGPGTRLLVL.

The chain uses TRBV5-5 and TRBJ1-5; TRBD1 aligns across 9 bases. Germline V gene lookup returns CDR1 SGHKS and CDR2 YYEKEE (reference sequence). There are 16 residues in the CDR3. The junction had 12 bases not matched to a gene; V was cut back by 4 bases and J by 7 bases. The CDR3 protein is CASSPHPNDRGQPQHF. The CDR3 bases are TGTGCCAGCAGCCCCCACCCAAATGACAGGGGGCAGCCCCAGCATTTT.

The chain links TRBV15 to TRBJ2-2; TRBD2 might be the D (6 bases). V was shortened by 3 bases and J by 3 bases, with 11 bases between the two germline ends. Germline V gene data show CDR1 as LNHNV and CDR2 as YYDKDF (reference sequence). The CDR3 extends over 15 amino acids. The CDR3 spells CATSRAGYDTGELFF. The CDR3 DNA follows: TGTGCCACCAGCAGGGCGGGGTATGACACCGGGGAGCTGTTTTTT.

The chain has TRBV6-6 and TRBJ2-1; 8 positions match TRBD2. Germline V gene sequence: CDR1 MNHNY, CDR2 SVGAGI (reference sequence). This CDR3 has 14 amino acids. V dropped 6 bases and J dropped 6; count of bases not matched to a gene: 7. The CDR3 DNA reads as TGTGCCAGCAGCAAGGGACTAGTCCTCAATGAGCAGTTCTTC. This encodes CASSKGLVLNEQFF.

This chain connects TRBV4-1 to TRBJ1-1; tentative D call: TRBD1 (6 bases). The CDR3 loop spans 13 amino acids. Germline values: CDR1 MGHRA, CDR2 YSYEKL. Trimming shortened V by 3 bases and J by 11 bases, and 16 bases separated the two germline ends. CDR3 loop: CASSQTTGQGAFF. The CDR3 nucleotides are TGCGCCAGCAGCCAGACCACTGGGCAGGGGGCTTTCTTT.

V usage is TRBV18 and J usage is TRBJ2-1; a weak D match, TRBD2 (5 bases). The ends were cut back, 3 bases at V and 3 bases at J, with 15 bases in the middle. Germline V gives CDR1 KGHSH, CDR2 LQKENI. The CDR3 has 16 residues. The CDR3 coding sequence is TGTGCCAGCTCACCGGGTCGGACTGGCAACTACAATGAGCAGTTCTTC. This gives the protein CASSPGRTGNYNEQFF.

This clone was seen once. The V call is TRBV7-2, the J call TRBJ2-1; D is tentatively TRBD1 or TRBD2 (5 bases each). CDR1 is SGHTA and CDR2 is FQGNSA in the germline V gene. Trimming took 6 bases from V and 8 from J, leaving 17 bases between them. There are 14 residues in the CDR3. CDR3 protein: CASSPGRPLHEQFF. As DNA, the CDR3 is TGTGCCAGCAGTCCGGGACGCCCGCTCCATGAGCAGTTCTTC. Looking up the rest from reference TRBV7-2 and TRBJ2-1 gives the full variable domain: GAGVSQSPSNKVTEKGKDVELRCDPISGHTALYWYRQSLGQGLEFLIYFQGNSAPDKSGLPSDRFSAERTGGSVSTLTIQRTQQEDSAVYLCASSPGRPLHEQFFGPGTRLTVL.

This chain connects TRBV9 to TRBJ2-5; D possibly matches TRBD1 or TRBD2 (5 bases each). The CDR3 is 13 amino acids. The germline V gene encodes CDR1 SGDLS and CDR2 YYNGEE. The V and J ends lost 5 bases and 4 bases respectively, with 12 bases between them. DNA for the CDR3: TGTGCCAGCAGTGAGGGGCTTGCAGAGACCCAGTACTTC. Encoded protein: CASSEGLAETQYF.

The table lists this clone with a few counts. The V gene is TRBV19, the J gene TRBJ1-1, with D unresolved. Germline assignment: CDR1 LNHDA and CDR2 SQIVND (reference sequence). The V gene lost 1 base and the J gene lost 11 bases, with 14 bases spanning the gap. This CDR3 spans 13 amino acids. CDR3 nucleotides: TGTGCCAGTAGTATAGGTGGGAGGTGGATGGCTTTCTTT. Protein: CASSIGGRWMAFF.

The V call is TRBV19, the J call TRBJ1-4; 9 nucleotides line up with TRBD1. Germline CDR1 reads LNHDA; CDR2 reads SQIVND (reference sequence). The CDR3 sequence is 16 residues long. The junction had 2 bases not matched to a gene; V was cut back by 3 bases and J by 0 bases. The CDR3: CASSMGQGATNEKLFF. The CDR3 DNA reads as TGTGCCAGTAGTATGGGACAGGGCGCAACTAATGAAAAACTGTTTTTT.

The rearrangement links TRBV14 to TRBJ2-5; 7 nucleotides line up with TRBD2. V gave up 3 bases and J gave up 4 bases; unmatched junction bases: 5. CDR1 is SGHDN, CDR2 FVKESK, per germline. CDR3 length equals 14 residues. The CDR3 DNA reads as TGTGCCAGCAGCCACCGGGGACTAATAGAGACCCAGTACTTC. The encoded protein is CASSHRGLIETQYF.

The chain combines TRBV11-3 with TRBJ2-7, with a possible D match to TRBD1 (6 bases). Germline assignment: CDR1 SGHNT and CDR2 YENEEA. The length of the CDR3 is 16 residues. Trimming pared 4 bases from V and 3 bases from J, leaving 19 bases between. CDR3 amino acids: CASSSLGAGDLYEQYF. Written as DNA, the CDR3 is TGTGCCAGCAGCTCGCTGGGGGCGGGTGACCTCTACGAGCAGTACTTC.

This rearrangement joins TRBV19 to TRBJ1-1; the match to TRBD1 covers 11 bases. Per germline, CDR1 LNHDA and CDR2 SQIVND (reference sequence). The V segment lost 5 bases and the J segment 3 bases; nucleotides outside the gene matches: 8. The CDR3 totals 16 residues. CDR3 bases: TGTGCCAGTAGTCAATCCGGGACAGGGGGATACACTGAAGCTTTCTTT. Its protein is CASSQSGTGGYTEAFF.